This TCR beta chain was obtained from a study of blood T cell repertoires in COVID-19 (dated by TCRdb to the early 2020s). Regarding the complete study: Samples from collaborators originated in the United States, Italy and Spain and spanned both the acute and convalescent phases of COVID-19. A de-identified subject ID, COVID-19 status, age in years and sex were almost always included in the sample metadata. Deeply sampled blood TCRbeta repertoires from subjects exposed to, actively infected with, or recovered from COVID-19 were included in the dataset. Samples were obtained from the ongoing ImmuneRACE study (first 160 participants) and from over a thousand subjects provided by 6 global collaborators. The material from the prospective study consisted of cDNA or gDNA derived from T cells, B-cell-depleted T cells, or PBMCs. Where available, HLA class I and class II types were taken from metadata supplied by the sample provider and were not determined by assay-based typing. A freely available public database, intended as a resource for researchers studying the immune response to SARS-CoV-2, is where the repertoires were released. Overall study results and their limits: The quantity of clinical and demographic metadata differed by source and by participant and was supplied without curation.

Collaborating institutions collected whole blood in K2EDTA tubes following their own protocols. For TCRbeta analysis, collaborators shipped samples in one of three forms: frozen whole blood, isolated PBMCs, or DNA extracted from either of those sample types. With respect to this clone: It has no known antigen specificity. No base qualities exist here, and no much larger clone lies one base off it.

The immunoSEQ Assay, a bias-controlled multiplex PCR, was used to amplify TCRbeta CDR3 regions from genomic DNA. Per the source publication's procedure: The number of nucleated cells in each sample was estimated from the amplification of reference gene primers within the assay. To quantify the absolute abundance of each unique TCRbeta CDR3 rearrangement, sequence reads were collapsed and filtered. For each sample, productive Simpson clonality was calculated as the square root of Simpson's diversity index across productive rearrangements. The source is immuneACCESS, and TCRdb retained only in-frame sequences with V and J called. Part of the clones is not carried over; for the studies checked, unresolved V genes explain less than half of this, and the remainder is unexplained. That table is the source of V, J and clone size, and D and trimming were worked out from the DNA. Present in this sample are 220,000 or so clones, 82% of which were seen just once. About 3.9% of the sample is held by the ten biggest clonotypes.

Sample: peripheral blood. This receptor was obtained from a woman at least 80 years old with acute or convalescent COVID-19.

Here the CDR3 is given as CASSLMTGGHQPQHF. At the DNA level, the sequence is TGTGCCAGCAGCCTTATGACAGGGGGGCATCAGCCCCAGCATTTT. The chain employs TRBV7-6 and TRBJ1-5, and 9 junction bases match TRBD1. Sequences SGHVS (CDR1) and FNYEAQ (CDR2) are obtained from the germline V gene. V is trimmed back by 5 bases and J by 5 bases, and the junction contains 7 bases that no gene match accounts for. CDR3 length: 15 amino acids, cysteine to phenylalanine. The entry retains the CDR3 DNA only, 45 bases that are in frame from base 1.